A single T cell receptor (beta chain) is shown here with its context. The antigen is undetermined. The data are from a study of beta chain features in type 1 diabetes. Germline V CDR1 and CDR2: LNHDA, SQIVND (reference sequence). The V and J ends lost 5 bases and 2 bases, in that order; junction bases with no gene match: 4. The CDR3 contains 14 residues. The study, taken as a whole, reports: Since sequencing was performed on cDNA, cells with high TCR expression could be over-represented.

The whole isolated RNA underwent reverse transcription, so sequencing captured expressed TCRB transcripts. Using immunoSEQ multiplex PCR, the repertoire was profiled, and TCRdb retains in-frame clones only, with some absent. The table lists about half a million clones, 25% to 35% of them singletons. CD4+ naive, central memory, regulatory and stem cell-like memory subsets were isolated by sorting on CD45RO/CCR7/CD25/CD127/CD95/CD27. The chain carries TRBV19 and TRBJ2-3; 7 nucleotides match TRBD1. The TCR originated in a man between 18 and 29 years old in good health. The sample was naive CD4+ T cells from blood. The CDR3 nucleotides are TGTGCCAGTAGTCCTGGGACAGCCACAGATACGCAGTATTTT. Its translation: CASSPGTATDTQYF.